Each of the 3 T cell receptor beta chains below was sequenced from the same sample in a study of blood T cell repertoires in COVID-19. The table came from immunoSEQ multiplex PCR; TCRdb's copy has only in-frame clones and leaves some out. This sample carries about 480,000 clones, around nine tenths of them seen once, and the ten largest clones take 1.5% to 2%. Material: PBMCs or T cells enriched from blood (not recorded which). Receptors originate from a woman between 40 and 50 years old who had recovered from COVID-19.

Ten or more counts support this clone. The CDR3 DNA sequence: TGTGCCAGCAGTGAGAGGGGACAGGGAAATCAGCCCCAGCATTTT. This encodes CASSERGQGNQPQHF. The chain is built from TRBV6-1 and TRBJ1-5; 9 positions match TRBD1. Trimming took 3 bases from V and 4 from J; bases not matched to a gene: 4. The CDR3 is made up of 15 amino acids. CDR1 and CDR2 from the germline V gene are MNHNS and SASEGT.

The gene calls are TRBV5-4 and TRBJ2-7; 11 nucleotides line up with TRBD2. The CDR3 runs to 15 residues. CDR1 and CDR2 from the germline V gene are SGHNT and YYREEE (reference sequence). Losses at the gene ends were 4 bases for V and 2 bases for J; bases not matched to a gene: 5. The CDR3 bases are TGTGCCAGCAGCGGGACTAGCGGCCTAGCCTACGAGCAGTACTTC. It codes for CASSGTSGLAYEQYF.

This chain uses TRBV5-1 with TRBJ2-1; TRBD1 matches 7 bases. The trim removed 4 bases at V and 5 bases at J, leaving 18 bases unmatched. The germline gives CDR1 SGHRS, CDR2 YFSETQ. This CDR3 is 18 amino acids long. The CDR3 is CASSPFDRVVSGDNEQFF. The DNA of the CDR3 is TGCGCCAGCAGCCCCTTTGACAGGGTAGTCAGCGGAGACAATGAGCAGTTCTTC.